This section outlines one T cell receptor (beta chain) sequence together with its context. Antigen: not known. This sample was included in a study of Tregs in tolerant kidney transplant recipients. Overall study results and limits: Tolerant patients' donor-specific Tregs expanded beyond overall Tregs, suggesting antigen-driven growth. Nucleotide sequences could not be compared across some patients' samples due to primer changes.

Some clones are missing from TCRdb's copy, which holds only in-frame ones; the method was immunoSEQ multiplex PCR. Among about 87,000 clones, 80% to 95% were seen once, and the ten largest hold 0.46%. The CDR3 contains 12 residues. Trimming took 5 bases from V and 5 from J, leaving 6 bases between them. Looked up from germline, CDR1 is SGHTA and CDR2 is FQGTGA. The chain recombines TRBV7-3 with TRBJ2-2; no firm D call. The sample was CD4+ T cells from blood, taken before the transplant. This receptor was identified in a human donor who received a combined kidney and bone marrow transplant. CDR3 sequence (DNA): TGTGCCAGCAGCCCGCGGACCGGGGAGCTGTTTTTT. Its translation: CASSPRTGELFF.